This entry is about one T cell receptor (beta chain). The data were taken from a study of cytomegalovirus exposure and HLA in healthy donors. The data were produced by immunoSEQ multiplex PCR, yet TCRdb's version contains in-frame clones alone and is incomplete. Among about 270,000 clones, 70% to 90% were seen once, and the ten largest hold less than 1.2%. The sequencing sample was made of PBMCs. This TCR derives from a woman younger than 30 in good health and CMV-seronegative.

CDR3 bases: TGTGCCGGATCGATGACTAGCCGGAACACCGGGGAGCTGTTTTTT. Residues: CAGSMTSRNTGELFF. J is TRBJ2-2 and V is TRBV19, with 7 positions matching TRBD2. V was clipped by 11 bases and J by 1 base; unmatched bases: 10. Germline V gives CDR1 LNHDA, CDR2 SQIVND (reference sequence). The CDR3 has 15 amino acids.